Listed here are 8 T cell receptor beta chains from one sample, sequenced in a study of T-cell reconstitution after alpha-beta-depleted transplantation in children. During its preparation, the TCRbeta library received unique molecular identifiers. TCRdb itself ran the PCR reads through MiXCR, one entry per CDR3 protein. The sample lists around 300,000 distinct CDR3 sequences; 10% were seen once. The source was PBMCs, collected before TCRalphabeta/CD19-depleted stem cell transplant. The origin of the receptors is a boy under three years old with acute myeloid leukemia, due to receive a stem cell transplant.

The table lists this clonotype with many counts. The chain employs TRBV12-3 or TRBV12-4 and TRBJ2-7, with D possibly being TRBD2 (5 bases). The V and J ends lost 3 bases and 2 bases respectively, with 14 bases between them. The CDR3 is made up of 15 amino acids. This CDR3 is CASSFIASRPYEQYF. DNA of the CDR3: TGTGCCAGCAGTTTTATAGCTAGCAGACCCTACGAGCAGTACTTC.

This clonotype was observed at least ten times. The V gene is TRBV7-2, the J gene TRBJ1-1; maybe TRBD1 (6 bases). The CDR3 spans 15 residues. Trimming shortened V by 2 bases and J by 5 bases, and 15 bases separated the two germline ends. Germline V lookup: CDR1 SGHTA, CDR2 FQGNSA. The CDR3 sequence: CASSLRTGGLTEAFF. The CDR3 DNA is TGTGCCAGCAGCTTAAGGACGGGGGGCCTTACTGAAGCTTTCTTT.

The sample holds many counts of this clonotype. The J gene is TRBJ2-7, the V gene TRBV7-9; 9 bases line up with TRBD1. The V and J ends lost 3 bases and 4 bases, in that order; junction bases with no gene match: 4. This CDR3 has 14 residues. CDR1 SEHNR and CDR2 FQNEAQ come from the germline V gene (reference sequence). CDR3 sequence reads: CASSFGQGKYEQYF. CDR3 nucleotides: TGTGCCAGCAGCTTTGGACAGGGGAAATACGAGCAGTACTTC.

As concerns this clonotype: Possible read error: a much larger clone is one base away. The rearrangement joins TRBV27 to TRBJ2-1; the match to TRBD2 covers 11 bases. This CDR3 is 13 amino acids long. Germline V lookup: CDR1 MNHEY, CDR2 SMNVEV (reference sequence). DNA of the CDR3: TGTGCCAGCAGGACTAGCGGGAACAATGAGCAGATCTTC. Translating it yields CASRTSGNNEQIF.

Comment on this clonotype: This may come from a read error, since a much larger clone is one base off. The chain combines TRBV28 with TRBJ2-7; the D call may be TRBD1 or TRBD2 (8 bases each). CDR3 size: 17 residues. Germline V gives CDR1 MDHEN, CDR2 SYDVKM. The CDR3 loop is CASGLAGQVILTYEQYF. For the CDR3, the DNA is TGTGCCAGCGGTTTAGCGGGACAGGTTATCCTTACCTACGAGCAGTACTTC.

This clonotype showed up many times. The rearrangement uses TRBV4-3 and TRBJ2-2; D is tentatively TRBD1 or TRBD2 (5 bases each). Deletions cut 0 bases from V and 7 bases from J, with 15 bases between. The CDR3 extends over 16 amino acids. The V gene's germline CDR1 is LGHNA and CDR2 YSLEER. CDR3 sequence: CASSQDGTSWGGELFF. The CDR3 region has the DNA TGCGCCAGCAGCCAAGATGGGACCTCCTGGGGCGGGGAGCTGTTTTTT.

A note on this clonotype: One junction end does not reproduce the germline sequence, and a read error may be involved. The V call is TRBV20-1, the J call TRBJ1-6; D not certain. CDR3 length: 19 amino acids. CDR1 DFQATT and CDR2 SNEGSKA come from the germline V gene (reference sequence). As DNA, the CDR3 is TGCTGTGCTAGAAGCTTTCCAGCGGGCCCAGGAGAATATAATTCACCCCTCCACTTT. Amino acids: CCARSFPAGPGEYNSPLHF.

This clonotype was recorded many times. In DNA, the CDR3 is TGCAGCGATCTCATGACAGGGACCCAATACGAGCAGTACTTC. Protein product: CSDLMTGTQYEQYF. V gene TRBV29-1 combines with J gene TRBJ2-7; 7 bases are a match to TRBD1. This CDR3 region has 14 residues. The V segment lost 7 bases and the J segment 4 bases; nucleotides outside the gene matches: 13. Germline CDR1 reads SQVTM; CDR2 reads ANQGSEA.